These 21 T cell receptor beta chains came from one sample sequenced in a study of breast tumors, draining lymph nodes, adjacent tissues. The lymph nodes were axillary draining lymph nodes from breast cancer patients. TCRdb re-analysed the multiplex PCR reads in MiXCR, keeping a single row per CDR3 protein. This sample carries around 150,000 distinct CDR3 sequences, 20% to 25% of them seen once, and the ten largest clones take 2.6%. Material for sequencing was axillary lymph node tissue. Receptors originate from a female donor with breast cancer. Some clones in this sample may be carry-over from other donors' samples.

The chain combines TRBV27 with TRBJ2-1; 10 nucleotides line up with TRBD2. The CDR3 consists of 16 residues. In germline, CDR1 is MNHEY, CDR2 SMNVEV (reference sequence). Losses at the gene ends were 6 bases for V and 2 bases for J; bases not matched to a gene: 7. CDR3 sequence reads: CASRVTGTSAYNEQFF. As DNA, the CDR3 is TGTGCCAGCAGGGTGACCGGGACTAGCGCCTACAATGAGCAGTTCTTC.

This clonotype was counted at least ten times. The gene calls are TRBV19 and TRBJ2-1, with D possibly TRBD2 on 6 matching bases. The germline V and J ends were trimmed by 5 bases and 4 bases, with 15 bases remaining between them. CDR1 LNHDA and CDR2 SQIVND come from the germline V gene (reference sequence). The length of the CDR3 is 15 residues. The CDR3 here is CASSPVSGGYNEQFF. CDR3 sequence (DNA): TGTGCCAGTAGTCCCGTTAGCGGTGGATACAATGAGCAGTTCTTC.

The chain employs TRBV2 and TRBJ1-5; no definite D call. From germline, CDR1 is SNHLY and CDR2 FYNNEI. V lost 8 bases and J lost 0, with 11 bases in between. There are 14 residues in the CDR3. CDR3 protein: CASGEALSNQPQHF. Here the CDR3 DNA reads TGTGCCAGCGGGGAGGCACTTAGCAATCAGCCCCAGCATTTT.

In this sample, this clonotype turned up a few times. V gene TRBV27 combines with J gene TRBJ2-1; perhaps D is TRBD1 or TRBD2 (9 bases each). There are 15 residues in the CDR3. V was trimmed by 5 bases and J by 13 bases, leaving 24 bases between them. Germline values: CDR1 MNHEY, CDR2 SMNVEV (reference sequence). As DNA, the CDR3 is TGTGCCAGCAGTCCCACACAGGGGGCGGGAGGGCCCCAGTTCTTC. It yields the protein CASSPTQGAGGPQFF.

A note on this clonotype: This could be a read error, since a much larger clone is one nucleotide away. The chain recombines TRBV3-1 with TRBJ2-3; D is uncertain. CDR1 is LGHDT and CDR2 is YNNKEL in the germline V gene (reference sequence). V was trimmed by 2 bases and J by 3 bases, leaving 6 bases between them. This CDR3 region has 13 residues. The CDR3 nucleotides are TGTGCCAGCAGCCAAATTTTGACAGATACGCAGTATTTT. It yields the protein CASSQILTDTQYF.

Comment on this clonotype: A much larger clone sits a single nucleotide away, making a read error possible. J is TRBJ2-7 and V is TRBV14; D gene uncertain. Germline V CDR1 and CDR2: SGHDN, FVKESK. This CDR3 comprises 13 residues. The CDR3 bases are TGTGCCGGCAGCCAAGAAGTCCACTACGAGCAGTACTTC. This encodes CAGSQEVHYEQYF.

This clonotype was seen at least ten times. This chain uses TRBV7-9 with TRBJ2-7; D might be TRBD1 (6 bases). Trimming took off 3 bases at V and 5 bases at J, with 8 bases between the two ends. Germline CDR1 SEHNR, CDR2 FQNEAQ (reference sequence). The CDR3 covers 12 residues. The CDR3 here is CASSFEGDEQYF. The CDR3 nucleotides are TGTGCCAGCAGCTTTGAGGGGGACGAGCAGTACTTC.

Ten or more counts support this clonotype. The rearrangement uses TRBV20-1 and TRBJ1-5, with D possibly TRBD1 on 6 matching bases. V shed 3 bases and J shed 4 bases, with 13 bases lying between them. The CDR3 is 14 residues long. CDR1 and CDR2 from the germline V gene are DFQATT and SNEGSKA (reference sequence). Written as DNA, the CDR3 is TGCAGTGCTAGGCCAGGGACAAGGAATCAGCCCCAGCATTTT. Translating gives CSARPGTRNQPQHF.

In its sample, this clonotype was seen many times. The rearrangement links TRBV10-3 to TRBJ2-6; 11 nucleotides line up with TRBD1. The CDR3 consists of 15 residues. The V gene's germline CDR1 is ENHRY and CDR2 SYGVKD. Trimming at V came to 8 bases and at J to 0 bases, leaving 0 bases not matched to a gene. CDR3 DNA: TGTGCCATCGGGACAGGGGGCTCTGGGGCCAACGTCCTGACTTTC. Its translation is CAIGTGGSGANVLTF.

The chain links TRBV19 to TRBJ2-4; 9 bases line up with TRBD1. Germline CDR1 LNHDA, CDR2 SQIVND (reference sequence). The CDR3 has 16 residues. With V trimmed by 4 bases and J by 5 bases, 9 bases remained unmatched. The CDR3 sequence is CASSKQGAQIENIQYF. DNA of the CDR3: TGTGCCAGTAGTAAACAGGGGGCACAGATCGAAAACATTCAGTACTTC.

The genes are TRBV28 and TRBJ2-3; 15 bases match TRBD2. Germline-derived CDR1 and CDR2 are MDHEN and SYDVKM. The CDR3 has 20 amino acids. The V gene end was trimmed by 5 bases and the J gene end by 0 bases; junction bases not matched to a gene: 12. The CDR3 bases are TGTGCCAGCAGTCCTCCCCCGGGACTAGCGGGAGGAGGAAGCACAGATACGCAGTATTTT. Its protein product is CASSPPPGLAGGGSTDTQYF. Complete variable domain (other parts from reference TRBV28 and TRBJ2-3): DVKVTQSSRYLVKRTGEKVFLECVQDMDHENMFWYRQDPGLGLRLIYFSYDVKMKEKGDIPEGYSVSREKKERFSLILESASTNQTSMYLCASSPPPGLAGGGSTDTQYFGPGTRLTVL.

With regard to this clonotype: One base away lies a much larger clone, so this may be a sequencing read error. The chain uses TRBV6-6 and TRBJ2-1; 13 nucleotides agree with TRBD2. The CDR3 runs to 16 residues. V lost 3 bases, J lost 8 bases, and 7 bases stayed unmatched. Germline V gene data show CDR1 as MNHNY and CDR2 as SVGAGI (reference sequence). The CDR3 reads CASSYIGTSGMDEQFF. The CDR3 DNA reads TGTGCCAGCAGTTATATCGGGACTAGCGGGATGGATGAGCAGTTCTTC.

The table lists this clonotype with a few counts. A much larger clone sits a single nucleotide away, making a read error possible. This chain joins TRBV3-1 and TRBJ2-7, with D tentatively TRBD1 (6 bases). The CDR3 sequence is 14 residues long. The V gene's germline CDR1 is LGHDT and CDR2 YNNKEL (reference sequence). The CDR3 region has the DNA TGTGCCAGCAGCCAGGGACACAGTGGCTACGGGCAGTACTTC. Amino acid sequence: CASSQGHSGYGQYF.

On this clonotype itself: One end of the junction fails to match germline, which may point to a read error. The gene calls are TRBV4-2 and TRBJ2-5, with D perhaps TRBD1 (6 bases). This CDR3 comprises 14 residues. The germline gives CDR1 LGHNA, CDR2 YNFKEQ. The CDR3, as DNA: TGTGCCGGCAGCCAAGAGGCAGGGGTGGAGACCCAGTACTTC. It encodes CAGSQEAGVETQYF.

This clonotype has at least ten counts. The gene calls are TRBV20-1 and TRBJ2-1; 7 bases agree with TRBD2. Germline values: CDR1 DFQATT, CDR2 SNEGSKA (reference sequence). J gave up 7 bases and V 2 bases, and 14 bases lay outside the gene matches. This CDR3 has 16 amino acids. CDR3 coding DNA: TGCAGTGCTAGACCCACGGGGAGGGATACGTGGAATGAGCAGTTCTTC. Encoded protein: CSARPTGRDTWNEQFF.

This clonotype was counted at least ten times. J is TRBJ2-3 and V is TRBV9; D uncertain. The ends were cut back, 0 bases at V and 1 base at J, with 6 bases in the middle. Germline-derived CDR1 and CDR2 are SGDLS and YYNGEE. This CDR3 is 14 amino acids long. CDR3 residues: CASSVEIGTDTQYF. As DNA, the CDR3 is TGTGCCAGCAGCGTAGAAATTGGCACAGATACGCAGTATTTT.

About this clonotype itself: The germline gene is not matched at one end of the junction; a read error may be the cause. The V call is TRBV2, the J call TRBJ1-5; D not resolved. The CDR3 totals 12 residues. Germline V lookup: CDR1 SNHLY, CDR2 FYNNEI. CDR3 sequence: CASRHTNQLQHF. CDR3 DNA sequence: TGTGCCAGCAGACACACCAATCAGCTCCAGCATTTT.

Worth noting for this clonotype: A much larger clone is a single base away; this may be a read error. The chain joins TRBV20-1 to TRBJ2-5, with a weak D call TRBD2 (6 bases). Germline-derived CDR1 and CDR2 are DFQATT and SNEGSKA (reference sequence). This CDR3 is 12 amino acids long. Here the CDR3 reads CGARTGAETQYF. CDR3 sequence (DNA): TGCGGTGCTAGGACGGGAGCGGAGACCCAGTACTTC.

This clonotype occurred a few times. This rearrangement joins TRBV11-2 to TRBJ2-1; D is ambiguous. The length of the CDR3 is 12 residues. Between the trimmed V and J ends, which lost 0 bases and 5 bases, there was a span of 2 bases. Germline CDR1 SGHAT, CDR2 FQNNGV. The CDR3 region is CASSLEHNEQFF. The DNA of the CDR3 is TGTGCCAGCAGCTTAGAGCACAATGAGCAGTTCTTC.

This clonotype was recorded at least ten times. The chain combines TRBV20-1 with TRBJ2-3; D possibly corresponds to TRBD1 (6 bases). The CDR3 runs 13 residues. Germline CDR1 is DFQATT and CDR2 is SNEGSKA (reference sequence). With 5 bases removed from V and 0 bases from J, the gap between germline ends came to 9 bases. The DNA for the CDR3 is TGCAGTGCTCCACAGGGAAGCACAGATACGCAGTATTTT. Amino acids: CSAPQGSTDTQYF.

Ten or more counts support this clonotype. The J gene is TRBJ2-7, the V gene TRBV7-6; 7 positions agree with TRBD1. V lost 2 bases to trimming and J lost 5 bases; unmatched junction nucleotides: 9. CDR1 and CDR2 from the germline V gene are SGHVS and FNYEAQ. CDR3 length: 15 residues. CDR3 sequence reads: CASSLYDREMDEQYF. DNA for the CDR3: TGTGCCAGCAGCTTATATGACAGGGAGATGGACGAGCAGTACTTC.